A selection of T cell receptor beta chains follows, all from one sample in a study of circulating CD8 cells and anti-PD-1 response in melanoma. TCRdb re-derived calls from the reads in MiXCR, one entry per CDR3 protein. The sample yields about 600 distinct CDR3 sequences, approximately 8.1% seen once. The sample consisted of CD8+ T cells from PBMCs, taken at baseline or after one month of anti-PD-1 therapy (not recorded which). The receptor source for this set is a human donor with melanoma. The CDR3 runs from the conserved cysteine through the conserved F or W. Each record gives: V gene, clone size, D gene, J gene, CDR3 length, CDR3 protein, CDR3 DNA. A D gene is named only where the DNA matches it firmly. Not every row has a clone size; where given, it reads once, few, many or a size class.

TRBV19	large	.	TRBJ2-4	14	CASSTQGFGNIQYF	TGTGCCAGTAGTACCCAGGGGTTCGGAAACATTCAGTACTTC
TRBV6-6	large	TRBD1	TRBJ2-2	15	CASSPTGGGTGELFF	TGTGCCAGCAGCCCGACAGGGGGGGGTACCGGGGAGCTGTTTTTT
TRBV28	large	.	TRBJ2-7	14	CASSFFGSPNEQYF	TGTGCCAGCAGTTTTTTTGGGAGCCCAAACGAGCAGTACTTC
TRBV28	medium-sized	TRBD2	TRBJ2-3	18	CASRPGTSGTFRTDTQYF	TGTGCCAGCAGGCCCGGGACTAGCGGGACTTTCCGCACAGATACGCAGTATTTT
TRBV19	large	.	TRBJ1-1	16	CASSTRDPTSNTEAFF	TGTGCCAGTAGCACCAGGGATCCCACCTCCAACACTGAAGCTTTCTTT
TRBV28	medium-sized	.	TRBJ2-7	13	CASSLDDIYEQYF	TGTGCCAGCAGTTTGGATGATATCTACGAGCAGTACTTC
TRBV11-2	large	.	TRBJ1-2	15	CASSSFSGLGYGYTF	TGTGCCAGCAGCTCGTTCTCGGGTCTCGGCTATGGCTACACCTTC
TRBV19	medium-sized	.	TRBJ2-1	12	CASSIGWNEQFF	TGTGCCAGTAGTATAGGTTGGAATGAGCAGTTCTTC
TRBV4-1	.	TRBD1	TRBJ1-1	14	CASSYKGTGAEAFF	TGCGCCAGCAGCTATAAGGGGACAGGGGCCGAAGCTTTCTTT
TRBV7-9	once	TRBD1	TRBJ2-1	14	CASSSPGTGNEQFF	TGTGCCAGCAGCTCCCCCGGGACAGGGAATGAGCAGTTCTTC
TRBV27	large	TRBD1	TRBJ1-6	16	CASSLASGTVSSPLHF	TGTGCCAGCAGTTTAGCATCTGGGACAGTCAGTTCACCCCTCCACTTT
TRBV20-1	large	TRBD1	TRBJ1-2	15	CSVGQGVLDFYGYTF	TGCAGTGTTGGACAGGGGGTGTTAGATTTTTATGGCTACACCTTC
TRBV4-1	medium-sized	.	TRBJ2-1	13	CASSLQQGWEQFF	TGCGCCAGCAGCCTTCAACAGGGATGGGAGCAGTTCTTC
TRBV13	medium-sized	.	TRBJ2-7	15	CASSTTGPGTLEQYF	TGTGCCAGCAGCACAACGGGACCTGGGACTTTGGAGCAGTACTTC
TRBV20-1	medium-sized	TRBD1	TRBJ2-7	15	CSARDNRDRSYEQYF	TGCAGTGCTAGAGATAACCGGGACAGGTCCTACGAGCAGTACTTC
TRBV9	medium-sized	.	TRBJ2-7	14	CASSVWDFNNEQYF	TGTGCCAGCAGCGTCTGGGACTTTAACAACGAGCAGTACTTC
TRBV4-2	medium-sized	.	TRBJ1-2	14	CASSQDGGLNGYTF	TGTGCCAGCAGCCAAGACGGGGGGCTGAATGGCTACACCTTC
TRBV28	large	TRBD2	TRBJ2-3	16	CASSSGGGNLTDTQYF	TGTGCCAGCAGTTCGGGGGGAGGGAATCTCACAGATACGCAGTATTTT
TRBV6-2/TRBV6-3	medium-sized	TRBD1	TRBJ2-7	13	CASSGWTGNEQYF	TGTGCCAGCAGTGGGTGGACAGGGAACGAGCAGTACTTC
TRBV19	few	.	TRBJ2-2	15	CASSTLDTTTGELFF	TGTGCCAGTAGCACTCTCGACACCACCACCGGGGAGCTGTTTTTT